One and the same sample provided the 22 T cell receptor beta chains below, sequenced in a study of PD-1 blockade in classical Hodgkin lymphoma. This table comes from immunoSEQ multiplex PCR, and its TCRdb copy is limited to in-frame clones, with some not included. The repertoire holds some 20,000 clones, with roughly 89% as singletons. Autologous stem cell transplantation was followed by relapse in every patient, and brentuximab vedotin exposure varied. Specimen: peripheral blood mononuclear cells (PBMCs), collected before the second cycle of nivolumab. All receptors come from a human donor with classical Hodgkin lymphoma.

The chain couples TRBV5-1 to TRBJ1-2; no reliable D call. V dropped 4 bases and J dropped 4 bases, with 11 bases sitting between them. Germline CDR1 SGHRS, CDR2 YFSETQ. This CDR3 spans 13 amino acids. CDR3 bases: TGCGCCAGCAGCCCCCCGGGAACCTATGGCTACACCTTC. This translates into CASSPPGTYGYTF.

This rearrangement joins TRBV4-1 to TRBJ2-7, with 7 bases aligning to TRBD1. Trimming at V came to 0 bases and at J to 3 bases, leaving 5 bases not matched to a gene. Germline V lookup: CDR1 MGHRA, CDR2 YSYEKL. The CDR3 runs to 15 residues. CDR3 in amino acids: CASSQDRGQSYEQYF. In DNA form, the CDR3 reads TGCGCCAGCAGCCAAGATCGGGGACAGAGCTACGAGCAGTACTTC.

This sequence joins TRBV4-1 and TRBJ2-3; 7 nucleotides line up with TRBD1. V trimming: 5 bases; J trimming: 1 base; junction bases outside the gene matches: 12. The CDR3 has 17 residues. Germline CDR1 reads MGHRA; CDR2 reads YSYEKL. This chain's CDR3 is CASSARGTVFRTDTQYF. CDR3 in DNA: TGCGCCAGCAGCGCAAGGGGGACAGTTTTTCGCACAGATACGCAGTATTTT.

This rearrangement joins TRBV5-1 to TRBJ2-7; D is unclear. The ends were cut back, 4 bases at V and 2 bases at J, with 16 bases in the middle. The CDR3 extends over 15 amino acids. The germline CDR1 and CDR2 sequences are SGHRS and YFSETQ. The CDR3, as DNA: TGCGCCAGCAGCCCCCAAACCGGGTCCACCTACGAGCAGTACTTC. Translated, it gives CASSPQTGSTYEQYF.

The CDR3 protein is CASSARGGLYSGNTIYF. In DNA form, the CDR3 reads TGTGCCAGCAGCGCTCGGGGGGGGCTCTACTCTGGAAACACCATATATTTT. The V call is TRBV5-8, the J call TRBJ1-3; D may be TRBD1 (6 bases). The V gene's germline CDR1 is SGHTS and CDR2 YDEGEE. This CDR3 spans 17 amino acids. V was trimmed by 4 bases and J by 0 bases, leaving 17 bases between them.

The chain recombines TRBV7-9 with TRBJ2-1; D is perhaps TRBD1 (6 bases). Germline CDR1 is SEHNR and CDR2 is FQNEAQ (reference sequence). V shed 5 bases and J shed 4 bases, with 15 bases lying between them. The CDR3 covers 15 residues. CDR3 region: CASSRDRTFYNEQFF. As DNA, the CDR3 is TGTGCCAGCAGCCGCGACAGGACGTTTTACAATGAGCAGTTCTTC.

The genes are TRBV19 and TRBJ1-2; possible D gene TRBD1, 6 bases. There are 15 residues in the CDR3. The V gene lost 3 bases and the J gene lost 1 base, with 12 bases spanning the gap. Germline loops: CDR1 LNHDA, CDR2 SQIVND (reference sequence). The CDR3 DNA reads as TGTGCCAGTAGTATGGGGGGGCGATTTAACTATGGCTACACCTTC. Translation: CASSMGGRFNYGYTF.

The rearrangement uses TRBV3-2 and TRBJ2-1; TRBD2, the D gene given by the table, was not confirmed from the DNA. TRBV3-2 constitutes a pseudogene. The CDR3 runs to 9 residues. The CDR3 bases are TGTGCCACACGGGGGGAGCAGTTCTTC. Translating it yields CATRGEQFF.

The V and J genes are TRBV7-8 and TRBJ1-6; D unclear. V dropped 1 base and J dropped 5 bases, with 12 bases sitting between them. This CDR3 has 16 residues. Germline lookup yields CDR1 SGHVS and CDR2 FQNEAQ. In DNA, the CDR3 is TGTGCCAGCAGCTTAGAAGGTGGAGGGAATAATTCACCCCTCCACTTT. Translating it yields CASSLEGGGNNSPLHF.

V is TRBV18 and J is TRBJ1-2; no clear D. Germline CDR1 reads KGHSH; CDR2 reads LQKENI. The CDR3 has 12 amino acids. V was shortened by 1 base and J by 5 bases, with 5 bases between the two germline ends. CDR3 sequence reads: CASSPRGYGYTF. CDR3 DNA: TGTGCCAGCTCACCACGGGGTTATGGCTACACCTTC.

This clone appeared a few times. The rearrangement uses TRBV19 and TRBJ1-3, with D unclear. Trimming stripped 6 bases from V and 0 bases from J, with 6 bases between. Germline CDR1 LNHDA, CDR2 SQIVND (reference sequence). CDR3 length: 13 residues. Written as DNA, the CDR3 is TGTGCCAGTAGCGAAAACTCTGGAAACACCATATATTTT. Its protein is CASSENSGNTIYF.

This chain uses TRBV5-1 with TRBJ2-3, with TRBD2 identical over 10 bases. The length of the CDR3 is 16 residues. Losses at the gene ends were 1 base for V and 2 bases for J; bases not matched to a gene: 4. Looked up from germline, CDR1 is SGHRS and CDR2 is YFSETQ. The CDR3: CASSLQTSGFTDTQYF. As DNA, the CDR3 is TGCGCCAGCAGCTTGCAGACTAGCGGGTTCACAGATACGCAGTATTTT.

The CDR3 loop reads CASSLAGGRGQPQHF. For the CDR3, the DNA is TGCGCCAGCAGCTTGGCGGGCGGAAGGGGTCAGCCCCAGCATTTT. The chain couples TRBV5-1 to TRBJ1-5, with TRBD1 as a possible D gene (5 bases). The germline V gene encodes CDR1 SGHRS and CDR2 YFSETQ. The CDR3 runs to 15 residues. With 0 bases removed from V and 6 bases from J, the gap between germline ends came to 13 bases.

V and J are TRBV2 and TRBJ2-7; D unclear. The CDR3 covers 12 residues. V dropped 7 bases and J dropped 1 base, with 8 bases sitting between them. The germline gives CDR1 SNHLY, CDR2 FYNNEI. The CDR3 region has the DNA TGTGCCAGCACCCCCTGGTCCTACGAGCAGTACTTC. Translated, it gives CASTPWSYEQYF.

The gene calls are TRBV6-5 and TRBJ2-1; 7 nucleotides agree with TRBD1. Germline CDR1 and CDR2: MNHEY and SVGAGI. The ends lost 4 bases at V and 0 bases at J; junction bases unmatched: 3. The CDR3 consists of 15 residues. The CDR3 DNA is TGTGCCAGCAGTTCGACAGGGAGCTCCTACAATGAGCAGTTCTTC. It encodes CASSSTGSSYNEQFF.

This sequence joins TRBV7-8 and TRBJ1-2; D call uncertain. Trimming shortened V by 1 base and J by 1 base, and 7 bases separated the two germline ends. The CDR3 covers 14 residues. The germline V gene encodes CDR1 SGHVS and CDR2 FQNEAQ. The CDR3 coding sequence is TGTGCCAGCAGCTTAGGCCAGAGTAACTATGGCTACACCTTC. Translating it yields CASSLGQSNYGYTF.

The chain is built from TRBV7-9 and TRBJ1-5; D unresolved. The ends were cut back, 1 base at V and 6 bases at J, with 13 bases in the middle. The germline CDR1 and CDR2 sequences are SEHNR and FQNEAQ (reference sequence). The CDR3 contains 15 residues. The CDR3 coding sequence is TGTGCCAGCAGCTTAGGATGGTCGGCGAGTCAGCCCCAGCATTTT. It encodes CASSLGWSASQPQHF.

J is TRBJ1-3 and V is TRBV7-2; no reliable D call. The germline V and J ends were trimmed by 5 bases and 1 base, with 21 bases remaining between them. The CDR3 length is 18 residues. Germline V gene data show CDR1 as SGHTA and CDR2 as FQGNSA. The chain's CDR3 is CASSTPTGKTQSGNTIYF. In DNA form, the CDR3 reads TGTGCCAGCAGCACCCCTACTGGGAAAACACAGTCTGGAAACACCATATATTTT.

Note on this clone: One junction end disagrees with the germline gene, perhaps due to a read error. This chain links TRBV19 with TRBJ2-3; D might be TRBD2 (5 bases). The germline V gene has CDR1 LNHDA and CDR2 SQIVND (reference sequence). The CDR3 runs to 16 residues. This CDR3 is CASSTSWTGVADTHYF. In nucleotides, the CDR3 is TGTGCCAGTAGTACTTCTTGGACTGGAGTGGCAGATACGCATTATTTT.

Only a few counts were recorded for this clone. The V and J genes are TRBV6-7 and TRBJ1-2, with a possible D match to TRBD1 (6 bases). TRBV6-7 is flagged as an ORF with uncertain function. CDR3 length: 14 residues. Trimming left V 5 bases short and J 6 bases short, with 16 bases between. CDR3 in DNA: TGTGCCAGCAGTCAAAAGACAGGTAGGAATGGCTACACCTTC. This sequence encodes CASSQKTGRNGYTF.

This chain uses TRBV5-1 with TRBJ1-6; TRBD1 is a possible D gene (5 bases). The CDR3 covers 14 residues. Germline assignment: CDR1 SGHRS and CDR2 YFSETQ. V was shortened by 6 bases and J by 7 bases, with 14 bases between the two germline ends. CDR3 nucleotides: TGCGCCAGCACCCCCGGGACGGAAAATTCACCCCTCCACTTT. Amino acids: CASTPGTENSPLHF.

V usage is TRBV25-1 and J usage is TRBJ1-6; no firm D call. There are 15 residues in the CDR3. Looked up from germline, CDR1 is MGHDK and CDR2 is SYGVNS. V was pared by 1 base and J by 16 bases, with 20 bases between. This chain's CDR3 is CASSESSLQTRTLHF. CDR3 in DNA: TGTGCCAGCAGTGAATCTTCCCTCCAGACAAGGACGCTCCACTTT.